A selection of T cell receptor beta chains follows, all from one sample in a study of vaccination and CD4 T cells after COVID-19. TCRdb fed the PCR reads into MiXCR, producing one record per CDR3 protein. The table shows fewer than 13,000 distinct CDR3 sequences, with approximately 42% occurring only once. Their specific antigens are unknown. The sequenced sample consisted of CD4+ T cells from blood, cultured in vitro. All receptors derive from a human donor who had recovered from COVID-19. The CDR3 runs from the conserved cysteine through the conserved F or W. The order of the fields is V gene, D gene, J gene, clone size, CDR3 DNA, CDR3 protein. A D gene is named only where the DNA matches it firmly. Size tells how often a clone was seen (once, few, many) or the class of an expanded clone, and some rows leave it out.

v_call: TRBV2
d_call: TRBD2
j_call: TRBJ2-1
clone_size: few
cdr3_nt: TGTGCCAGCATCCCCGCACTAGCGGCTTTCTACAATGAGCAGTTCTTC
cdr3_aa: CASIPALAAFYNEQFF

v_call: TRBV6-2/TRBV6-3
d_call: TRBD2
j_call: TRBJ2-5
clone_size: once
cdr3_nt: TGTGCCAGCAGCCCGGGACTAGCGGGGGGTAACCAAAAGACCCAGTACTTC
cdr3_aa: CASSPGLAGGNQKTQYF

v_call: TRBV6-4
d_call: TRBD2
j_call: TRBJ2-3
clone_size: medium-sized
cdr3_nt: TGTGCCAGCAGTGTGGCGGGGGAGGGCACAGATACGCAGTATTTT
cdr3_aa: CASSVAGEGTDTQYF

v_call: TRBV7-2
d_call: NA
j_call: TRBJ1-1
clone_size: NA
cdr3_nt: TGTGCCAGCAGCTCCACGTCTTCATTGAACACTGAAGCTTTCTTT
cdr3_aa: CASSSTSSLNTEAFF

v_call: TRBV27
d_call: NA
j_call: TRBJ2-7
clone_size: once
cdr3_nt: TGTGCCAGCAGGGCAGGGCACCTCGGTATCGAGCAGTACTTC
cdr3_aa: CASRAGHLGIEQYF

v_call: TRBV5-6
d_call: NA
j_call: TRBJ2-7
clone_size: NA
cdr3_nt: TGTGCCAGCAGCTTCCCTACGACGGGCCCGGCCTACGAGCAGTACTTC
cdr3_aa: CASSFPTTGPAYEQYF

v_call: TRBV7-2
d_call: NA
j_call: TRBJ2-3
clone_size: few
cdr3_nt: TGTGCCAGCAGCTTAACCTCACTAAGTGGTACGCAGTATTTT
cdr3_aa: CASSLTSLSGTQYF

v_call: TRBV6-1
d_call: TRBD1
j_call: TRBJ1-2
clone_size: few
cdr3_nt: TGTGCCAGCATCGGGACAGGGGGCAACTATGGCTACACCTTC
cdr3_aa: CASIGTGGNYGYTF

v_call: TRBV19
d_call: TRBD1
j_call: TRBJ1-2
clone_size: few
cdr3_nt: TGTGCCAGTAGTATAGTGAGGGGGACAGTGAAGGGGGCTCATGGCTACACCTTC
cdr3_aa: CASSIVRGTVKGAHGYTF

v_call: TRBV11-2
d_call: NA
j_call: TRBJ2-7
clone_size: NA
cdr3_nt: TGTGCCAGCAGCTTAGCTGGGACCTCCTACGAGCAGTACTTC
cdr3_aa: CASSLAGTSYEQYF

v_call: TRBV12-5
d_call: TRBD2
j_call: TRBJ2-7
clone_size: NA
cdr3_nt: TGTGCTAGTGGCCTATCAGCGGGAGGAACTTACGAGCAGTACTTC
cdr3_aa: CASGLSAGGTYEQYF

v_call: TRBV6-2/TRBV6-3
d_call: NA
j_call: TRBJ1-2
clone_size: NA
cdr3_nt: TGTGCCAGCAGTTACTCCGGGATCGACGGCTACACCTTC
cdr3_aa: CASSYSGIDGYTF

v_call: TRBV12-5
d_call: NA
j_call: TRBJ2-1
clone_size: few
cdr3_nt: TGTGCTAGTGGCCCGGGGACCGTAGACGTCGGTGAGCAGTTCTTC
cdr3_aa: CASGPGTVDVGEQFF

v_call: TRBV6-1
d_call: TRBD1
j_call: TRBJ2-5
clone_size: NA
cdr3_nt: TGTGCCAGCAGTCCGATGACAGGGGACGAGACCCAGTACTTC
cdr3_aa: CASSPMTGDETQYF

v_call: TRBV7-8
d_call: TRBD1
j_call: TRBJ2-7
clone_size: NA
cdr3_nt: TGTGCCAGCAGCTTATGGACAGGGAATCCCTACGAGCAGTACTTC
cdr3_aa: CASSLWTGNPYEQYF

v_call: TRBV12-3/TRBV12-4
d_call: NA
j_call: TRBJ1-2
clone_size: NA
cdr3_nt: TGTGCCAGCAGTTTTGTAACAGGGCTTACCATCTATGGCTACACCTTC
cdr3_aa: CASSFVTGLTIYGYTF

v_call: TRBV6-5
d_call: NA
j_call: TRBJ1-2
clone_size: few
cdr3_nt: TGTGCCAGCAGTTACCCTGGGACGGAAGGCTACACCTTC
cdr3_aa: CASSYPGTEGYTF

v_call: TRBV12-3/TRBV12-4
d_call: NA
j_call: TRBJ1-2
clone_size: NA
cdr3_nt: TGTGCCAGTTCTTTTCAGGGCATAAGGGGTGGCTACACCTTC
cdr3_aa: CASSFQGIRGGYTF

v_call: TRBV15
d_call: NA
j_call: TRBJ2-7
clone_size: few
cdr3_nt: TGTGCCACCAGCAGAGATCTTTCGGCGGGGAGGAGCTCGAGCTCCTACGAGCAGTACTTC
cdr3_aa: CATSRDLSAGRSSSSYEQYF